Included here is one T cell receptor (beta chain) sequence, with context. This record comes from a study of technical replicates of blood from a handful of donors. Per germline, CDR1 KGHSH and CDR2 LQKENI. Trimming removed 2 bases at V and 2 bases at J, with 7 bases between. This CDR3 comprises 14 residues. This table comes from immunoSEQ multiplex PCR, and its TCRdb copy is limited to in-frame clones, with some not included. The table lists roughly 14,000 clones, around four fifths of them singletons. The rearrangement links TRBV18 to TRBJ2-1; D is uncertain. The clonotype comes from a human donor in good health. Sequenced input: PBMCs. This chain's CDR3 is CASSPFTTYNEQFF. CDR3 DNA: TGTGCCAGCTCACCATTCACTACCTACAATGAGCAGTTCTTC.